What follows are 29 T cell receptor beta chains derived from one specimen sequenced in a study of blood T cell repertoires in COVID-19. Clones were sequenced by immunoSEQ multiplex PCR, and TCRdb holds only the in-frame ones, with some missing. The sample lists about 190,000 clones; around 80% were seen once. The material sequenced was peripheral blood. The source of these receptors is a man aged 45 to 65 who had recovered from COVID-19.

The CDR3: CASSRSTGANYGYTF. As DNA, the CDR3 is TGTGCCAGCAGTCGGTCGACAGGCGCCAACTATGGCTACACCTTC. The chain is built from TRBV6-5 and TRBJ1-2; possible D gene TRBD1, 6 bases. The CDR3 has 15 residues. V dropped 5 bases and J dropped 2 bases, with 15 bases sitting between them. Looked up from germline, CDR1 is MNHEY and CDR2 is SVGAGI.

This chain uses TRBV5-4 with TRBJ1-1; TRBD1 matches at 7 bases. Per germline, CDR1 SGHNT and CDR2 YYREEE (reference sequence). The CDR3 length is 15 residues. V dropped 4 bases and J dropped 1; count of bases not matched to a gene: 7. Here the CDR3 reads CASSPQTGQNTEAFF. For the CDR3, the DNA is TGTGCCAGCAGCCCTCAGACAGGGCAGAACACTGAAGCTTTCTTT.

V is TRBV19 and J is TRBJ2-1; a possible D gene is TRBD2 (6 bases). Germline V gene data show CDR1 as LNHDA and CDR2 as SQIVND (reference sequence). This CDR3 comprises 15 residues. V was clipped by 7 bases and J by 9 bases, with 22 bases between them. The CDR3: CASKRVGSYDIEQFF. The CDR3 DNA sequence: TGTGCCAGTAAACGGGTCGGGAGTTATGACATTGAGCAGTTCTTC.

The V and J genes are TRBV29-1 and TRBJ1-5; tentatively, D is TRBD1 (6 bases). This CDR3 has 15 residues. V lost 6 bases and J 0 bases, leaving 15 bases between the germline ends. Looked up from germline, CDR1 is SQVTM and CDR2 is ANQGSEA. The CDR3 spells CSVTTTGNSNQPQHF. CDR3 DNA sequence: TGCAGCGTAACAACGACAGGAAATAGCAATCAGCCCCAGCATTTT.

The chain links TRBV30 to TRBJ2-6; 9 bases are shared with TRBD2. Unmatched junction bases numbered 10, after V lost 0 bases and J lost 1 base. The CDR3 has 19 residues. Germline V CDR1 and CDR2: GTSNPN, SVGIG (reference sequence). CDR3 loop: CAWSVTGLAGLSGANVLTF. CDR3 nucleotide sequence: TGTGCCTGGAGTGTAACCGGGCTAGCGGGATTATCTGGGGCCAACGTCCTGACTTTC. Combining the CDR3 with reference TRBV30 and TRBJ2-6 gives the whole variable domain SQTIHQWPATLVQPVGSPLSLECTVEGTSNPNLYWYRQAAGRGLQLLFYSVGIGQISSEVPQNLSASRPQDRQFILSSKKLLLSDSGFYLCAWSVTGLAGLSGANVLTFGAGSRLTVL.

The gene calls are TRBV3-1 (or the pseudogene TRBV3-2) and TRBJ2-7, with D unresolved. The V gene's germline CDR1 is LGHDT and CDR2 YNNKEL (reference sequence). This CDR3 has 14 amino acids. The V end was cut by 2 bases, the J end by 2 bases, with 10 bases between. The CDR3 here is CASSQLDSTYEQYF. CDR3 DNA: TGTGCCAGCAGCCAATTAGACTCCACCTACGAGCAGTACTTC.

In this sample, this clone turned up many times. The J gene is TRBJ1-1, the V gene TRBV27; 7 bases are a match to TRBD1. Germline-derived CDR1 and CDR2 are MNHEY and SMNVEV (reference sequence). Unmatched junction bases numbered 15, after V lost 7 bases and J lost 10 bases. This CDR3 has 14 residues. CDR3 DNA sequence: TGTGCCAGCAAGCCGGGACAGAGAGTAATAGGAGCTTTCTTT. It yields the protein CASKPGQRVIGAFF.

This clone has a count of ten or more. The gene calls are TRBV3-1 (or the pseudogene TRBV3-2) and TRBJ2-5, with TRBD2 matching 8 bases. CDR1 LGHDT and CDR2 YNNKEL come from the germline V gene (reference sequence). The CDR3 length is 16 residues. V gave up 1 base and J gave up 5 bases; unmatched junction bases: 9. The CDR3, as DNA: TGTGCCAGCAGCCAAGCTTACTGGGGACTAGTGGAGACCCAGTACTTC. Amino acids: CASSQAYWGLVETQYF.

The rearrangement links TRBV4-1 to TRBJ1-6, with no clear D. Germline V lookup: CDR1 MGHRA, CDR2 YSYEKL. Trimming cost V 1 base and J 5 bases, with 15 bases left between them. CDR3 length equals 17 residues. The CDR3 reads CASSQGLWAPNNSPLHF. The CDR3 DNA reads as TGCGCCAGCAGCCAAGGTCTTTGGGCCCCCAATAATTCACCCCTCCACTTT.

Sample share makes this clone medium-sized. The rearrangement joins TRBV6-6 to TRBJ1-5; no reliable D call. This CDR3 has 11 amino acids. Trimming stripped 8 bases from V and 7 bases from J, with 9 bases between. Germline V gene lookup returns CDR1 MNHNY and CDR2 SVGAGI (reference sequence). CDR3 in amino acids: CASRREQPQHF. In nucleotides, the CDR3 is TGTGCCAGCCGGCGGGAGCAGCCCCAGCATTTT.

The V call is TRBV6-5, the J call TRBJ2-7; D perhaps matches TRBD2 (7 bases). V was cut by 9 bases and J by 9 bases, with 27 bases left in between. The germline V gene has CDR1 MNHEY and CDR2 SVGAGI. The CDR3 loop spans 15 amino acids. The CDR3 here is CASRGSEAGLRGQYF. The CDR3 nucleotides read TGTGCCAGTAGGGGGAGCGAAGCGGGACTACGCGGGCAGTACTTC.

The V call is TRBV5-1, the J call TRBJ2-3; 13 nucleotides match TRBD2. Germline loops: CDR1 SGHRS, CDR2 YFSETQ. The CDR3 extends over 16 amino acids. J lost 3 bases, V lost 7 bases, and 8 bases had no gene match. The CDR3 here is CASGLAGVGVTDTQYF. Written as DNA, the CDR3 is TGCGCCAGCGGACTAGCGGGAGTAGGGGTAACAGATACGCAGTATTTT.

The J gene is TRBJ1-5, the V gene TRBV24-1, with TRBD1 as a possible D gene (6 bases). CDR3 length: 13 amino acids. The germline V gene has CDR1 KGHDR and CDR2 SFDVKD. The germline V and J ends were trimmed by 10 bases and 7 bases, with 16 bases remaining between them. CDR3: CATDSGAGQPQHF. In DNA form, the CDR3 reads TGTGCCACAGATTCAGGGGCAGGGCAGCCCCAGCATTTT.

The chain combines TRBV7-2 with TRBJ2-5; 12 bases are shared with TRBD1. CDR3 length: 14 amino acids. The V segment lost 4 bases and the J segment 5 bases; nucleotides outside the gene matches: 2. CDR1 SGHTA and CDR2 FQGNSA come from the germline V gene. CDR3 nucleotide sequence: TGTGCCAGCAGCTGGGACAGGGGGCGGGAGACCCAGTACTTC. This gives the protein CASSWDRGRETQYF. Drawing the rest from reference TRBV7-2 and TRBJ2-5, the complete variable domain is GAGVSQSPSNKVTEKGKDVELRCDPISGHTALYWYRQSLGQGLEFLIYFQGNSAPDKSGLPSDRFSAERTGGSVSTLTIQRTQQEDSAVYLCASSWDRGRETQYFGPGTRLLVL.

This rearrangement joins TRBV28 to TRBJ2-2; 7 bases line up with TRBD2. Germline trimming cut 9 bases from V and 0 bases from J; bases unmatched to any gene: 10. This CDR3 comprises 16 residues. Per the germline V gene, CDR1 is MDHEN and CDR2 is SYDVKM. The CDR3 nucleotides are TGTGCCAGTGGGGGGGGTTTCGTCGCGAACACCGGGGAGCTGTTTTTT. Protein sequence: CASGGGFVANTGELFF.

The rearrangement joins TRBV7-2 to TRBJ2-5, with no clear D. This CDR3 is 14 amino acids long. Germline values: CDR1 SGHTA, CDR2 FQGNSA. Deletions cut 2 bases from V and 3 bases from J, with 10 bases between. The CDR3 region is CASSLYRPEETQYF. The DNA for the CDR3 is TGTGCCAGCAGCTTATACCGCCCGGAAGAGACCCAGTACTTC.

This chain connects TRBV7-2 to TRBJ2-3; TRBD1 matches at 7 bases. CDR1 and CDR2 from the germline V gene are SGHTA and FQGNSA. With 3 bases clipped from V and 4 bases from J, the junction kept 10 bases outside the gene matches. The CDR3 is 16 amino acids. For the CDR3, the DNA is TGTGCCAGCAGCTTGAGAGGGGGCGCGGGCGCAGATACGCAGTATTTT. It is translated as CASSLRGGAGADTQYF.

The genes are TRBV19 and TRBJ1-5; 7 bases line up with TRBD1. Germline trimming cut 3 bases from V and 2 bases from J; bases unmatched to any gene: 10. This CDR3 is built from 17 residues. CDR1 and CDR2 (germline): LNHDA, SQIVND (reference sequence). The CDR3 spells CASSIIGGGGGNQPQHF. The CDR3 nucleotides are TGTGCCAGTAGTATCATTGGAGGGGGCGGTGGCAATCAGCCCCAGCATTTT.

CDR3 amino acids: CASSFLYSNTEAFF. The CDR3 DNA sequence: TGTGCCAGCAGTTTTCTTTATTCCAACACTGAAGCTTTCTTT. The chain joins TRBV3-1 (or the pseudogene TRBV3-2) to TRBJ1-1; D unclear. Trimming removed 6 bases from V and 2 bases from J, with 13 bases in between. This CDR3 comprises 14 residues. From germline, CDR1 is LGHDT and CDR2 YNNKEL (reference sequence).

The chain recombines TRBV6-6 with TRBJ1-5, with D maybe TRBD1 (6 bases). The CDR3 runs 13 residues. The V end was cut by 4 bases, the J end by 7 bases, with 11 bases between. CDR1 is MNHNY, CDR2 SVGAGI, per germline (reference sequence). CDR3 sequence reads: CASSSPGGQPQHF. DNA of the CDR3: TGTGCCAGCAGTTCCCCGGGGGGCCAGCCCCAGCATTTT.

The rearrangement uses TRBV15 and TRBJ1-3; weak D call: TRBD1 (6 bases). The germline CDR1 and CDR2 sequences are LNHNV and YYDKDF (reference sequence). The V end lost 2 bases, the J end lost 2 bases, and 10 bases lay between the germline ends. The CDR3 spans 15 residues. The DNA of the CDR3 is TGTGCCACCAGCAGACCCCAGGGGACTGGAAACACCATATATTTT. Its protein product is CATSRPQGTGNTIYF.

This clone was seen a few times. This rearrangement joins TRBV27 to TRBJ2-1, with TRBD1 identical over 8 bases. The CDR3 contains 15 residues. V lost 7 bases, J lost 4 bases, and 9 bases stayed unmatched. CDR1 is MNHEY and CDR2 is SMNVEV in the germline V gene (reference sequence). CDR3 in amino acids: CASKPGGLIYNEQFF. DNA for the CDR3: TGTGCCAGCAAACCAGGGGGCCTAATATACAATGAGCAGTTCTTC.

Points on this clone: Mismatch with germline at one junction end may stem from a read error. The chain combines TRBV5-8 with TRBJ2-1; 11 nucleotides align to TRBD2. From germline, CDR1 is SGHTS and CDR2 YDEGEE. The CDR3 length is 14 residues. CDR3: CASSPRTSGPLRVF. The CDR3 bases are TGTGCCAGCAGCCCTCGGACTAGCGGGCCTCTAAGGGTCTTC.

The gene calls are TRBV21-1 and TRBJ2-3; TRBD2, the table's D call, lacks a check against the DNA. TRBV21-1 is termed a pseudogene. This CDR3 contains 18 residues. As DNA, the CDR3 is TGTGCCAGCAGCAAAAACGGGAGGGCTAGCGGAAGCACAGATACGCAGTATTTT. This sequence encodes CASSKNGRASGSTDTQYF.

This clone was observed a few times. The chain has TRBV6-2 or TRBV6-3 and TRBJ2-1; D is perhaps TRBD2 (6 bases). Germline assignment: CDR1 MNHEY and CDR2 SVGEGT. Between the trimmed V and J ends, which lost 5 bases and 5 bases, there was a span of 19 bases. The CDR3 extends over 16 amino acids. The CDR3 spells CASSRARLVGNNEQFF. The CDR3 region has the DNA TGTGCCAGCAGTCGCGCCCGACTAGTAGGGAACAATGAGCAGTTCTTC.

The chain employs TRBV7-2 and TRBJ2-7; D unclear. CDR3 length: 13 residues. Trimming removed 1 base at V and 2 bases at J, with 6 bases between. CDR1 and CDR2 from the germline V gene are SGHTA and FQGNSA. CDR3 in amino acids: CASSLVAAYEQYF. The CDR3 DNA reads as TGTGCCAGCAGCTTAGTCGCGGCCTACGAGCAGTACTTC.

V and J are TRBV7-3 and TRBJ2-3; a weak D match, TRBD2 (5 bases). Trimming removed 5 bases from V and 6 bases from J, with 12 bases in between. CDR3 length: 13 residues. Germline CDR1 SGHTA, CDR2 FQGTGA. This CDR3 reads CASSLGPGDTQYF. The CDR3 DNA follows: TGTGCCAGCAGCCTCGGACCGGGGGATACGCAGTATTTT.

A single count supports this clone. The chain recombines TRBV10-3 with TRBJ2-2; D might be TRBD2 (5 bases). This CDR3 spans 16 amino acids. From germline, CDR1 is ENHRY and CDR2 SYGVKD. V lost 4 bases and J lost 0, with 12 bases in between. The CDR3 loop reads CAISVSGAANTGELFF. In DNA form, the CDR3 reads TGTGCCATCAGTGTGAGCGGAGCCGCGAACACCGGGGAGCTGTTTTTT.

The CDR3 loop is CASRSGRTDTQYF. CDR3 bases: TGTGCCAGCCGTAGCGGGAGGACAGATACGCAGTATTTT. V usage is TRBV2 and J usage is TRBJ2-3; 10 nucleotides match TRBD2. J lost 3 bases, V lost 8 bases, and 2 bases had no gene match. The CDR3 has 13 residues. Per the germline V gene, CDR1 is SNHLY and CDR2 is FYNNEI.